This record concerns one T cell receptor beta chain sequence. Its cognate antigen is unknown. These data belong to a study of cytomegalovirus exposure and HLA in healthy donors. PCR employed 60 Vbeta and 13 Jbeta primers. Profiled with immunoSEQ multiplex PCR; TCRdb holds only in-frame clones, not every one. This table holds around 170,000 clones, 76% found once. The study's findings and limits: Most TCR sequences were uncommon, yet certain public TCRs appeared in many donors.

CDR3 length: 15 amino acids. The V and J ends lost 0 bases and 4 bases, in that order; junction bases with no gene match: 1. From germline, CDR1 is LGHNT and CDR2 FRNRAP. The TCR originated in a woman under 40 in good health and CMV-seropositive. The sequencing sample was made of PBMCs. V usage is TRBV12-5 and J usage is TRBJ1-1; TRBD1 aligns across 11 bases. The CDR3 reads CASGLVDRGPTEAFF. CDR3 coding DNA: TGTGCTAGTGGTTTGGTGGACAGGGGGCCCACTGAAGCTTTCTTT.